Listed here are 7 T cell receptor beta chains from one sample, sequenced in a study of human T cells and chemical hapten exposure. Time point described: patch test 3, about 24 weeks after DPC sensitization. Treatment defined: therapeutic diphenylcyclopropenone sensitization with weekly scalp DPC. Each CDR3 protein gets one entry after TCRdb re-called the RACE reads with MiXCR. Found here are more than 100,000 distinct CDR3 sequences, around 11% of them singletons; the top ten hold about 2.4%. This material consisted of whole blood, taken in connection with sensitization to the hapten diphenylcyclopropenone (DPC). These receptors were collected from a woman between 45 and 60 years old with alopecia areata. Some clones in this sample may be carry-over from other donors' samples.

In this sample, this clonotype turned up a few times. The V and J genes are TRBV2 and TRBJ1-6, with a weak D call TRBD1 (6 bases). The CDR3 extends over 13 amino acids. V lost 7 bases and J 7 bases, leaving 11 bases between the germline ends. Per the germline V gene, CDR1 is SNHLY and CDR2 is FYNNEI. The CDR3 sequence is CASMRQGNSPLHF. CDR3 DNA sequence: TGTGCCAGCATGAGGCAGGGGAATTCACCCCTCCACTTT.

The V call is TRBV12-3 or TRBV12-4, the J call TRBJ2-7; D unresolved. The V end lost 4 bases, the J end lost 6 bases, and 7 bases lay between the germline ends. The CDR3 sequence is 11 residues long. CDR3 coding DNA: TGTGCCAGCAGTTCCCCGGTCGAGCAGTACTTC. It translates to CASSSPVEQYF.

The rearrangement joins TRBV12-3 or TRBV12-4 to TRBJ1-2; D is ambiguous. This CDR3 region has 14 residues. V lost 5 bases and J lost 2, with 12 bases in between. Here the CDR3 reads CASSPWTGNYGYTF. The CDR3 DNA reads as TGTGCCAGCAGTCCGTGGACCGGGAACTATGGCTACACCTTC.

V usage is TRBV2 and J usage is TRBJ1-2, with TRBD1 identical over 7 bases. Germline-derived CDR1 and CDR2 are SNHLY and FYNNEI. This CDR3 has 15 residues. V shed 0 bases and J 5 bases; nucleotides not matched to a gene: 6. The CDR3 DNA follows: TGTGCCAGCAGTGAAGCACCCGGGACAGCTTATGGCTACACCTTC. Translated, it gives CASSEAPGTAYGYTF.

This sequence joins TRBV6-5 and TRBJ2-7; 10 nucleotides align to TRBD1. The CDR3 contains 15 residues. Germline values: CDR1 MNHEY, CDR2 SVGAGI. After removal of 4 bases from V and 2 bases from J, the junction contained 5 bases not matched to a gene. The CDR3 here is CASSSYGTGAYEQYF. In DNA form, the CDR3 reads TGTGCCAGCAGTTCATACGGGACAGGGGCCTACGAGCAGTACTTC.

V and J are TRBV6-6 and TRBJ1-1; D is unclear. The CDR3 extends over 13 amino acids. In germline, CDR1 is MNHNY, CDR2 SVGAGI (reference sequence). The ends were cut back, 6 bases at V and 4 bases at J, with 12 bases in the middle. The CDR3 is CASRYPLSTEAFF. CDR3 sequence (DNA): TGTGCCAGCAGATATCCCCTGAGCACTGAAGCTTTCTTT.

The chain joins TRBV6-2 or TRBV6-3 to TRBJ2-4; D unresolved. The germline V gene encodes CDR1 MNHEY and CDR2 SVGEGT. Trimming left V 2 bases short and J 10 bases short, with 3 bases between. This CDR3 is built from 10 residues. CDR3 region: CASSYKIQYF. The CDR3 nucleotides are TGTGCCAGCAGTTACAAGATTCAGTACTTC.